The present T cell receptor beta chain was sequenced within a study of response to subunit inactivated influenza vaccine. MiXCR, applied by TCRdb to the RT-PCR reads, yields one record per CDR3 protein. The table lists about 540,000 distinct CDR3 sequences, approximately 20% of them singletons, with 2.5% to 3% in the top ten. The same data also contributed to another study, on T cells expressing NK-cell markers. That paper states: The authors generated TCR beta cDNA through 5'RACE template switching with UMIs. Sequenced donors, eight in total, included seven who were HCMV-seropositive and one who was seronegative.

Source: CD4+ T cells sorted from PBMCs, taken 11 to 12 days after vaccination. The clonotype comes from a man aged 45-60 years who received an inactivated influenza vaccine.

The DNA for the CDR3 is TGTGCCAGCAGTTATCAAGCGCCTAAGGTCTACGAGCAGTACTTC. Its translation is CASSYQAPKVYEQYF. The chain links TRBV6-2 or TRBV6-3 to TRBJ2-7; D gene ambiguous. This CDR3 is built from 15 residues. Trimming cost V 3 bases and J 3 bases, with 15 bases left between them. CDR1 and CDR2 (germline): MNHEY, SVGEGT.